Listed below are T cell receptor beta chains from one sample, sequenced in a study of cytomegalovirus exposure and HLA in healthy donors. The assay was immunoSEQ multiplex PCR, and TCRdb's table has in-frame clones only and misses some. The data hold some 150,000 clones, with roughly 80% observed a single time. Sequencing was done on a sample of PBMCs. These receptors were collected from a woman aged 50 to 60 in good health and CMV-seropositive. CDR3s include the opening cysteine and the closing phenylalanine or tryptophan. Each record gives: clone size, J gene, D gene, V gene, CDR3 protein, CDR3 DNA. The D gene is left open where the match is weak. For some rows the clone size is stated as once, few or many, or as a class when expanded; others skip it.

size: .
J: TRBJ2-1
D: TRBD1
V: TRBV4-2
CDR3: CASSQDRQGASEQFF
DNA: TGTGCCAGCAGCCAAGATCGGCAGGGGGCCTCTGAGCAGTTCTTC

size: .
J: TRBJ1-2
D: .
V: TRBV5-1
CDR3: CASSLNLAGLYGYTF
DNA: TGCGCCAGCAGCTTGAATCTAGCCGGATTATATGGCTACACCTTC

size: few
J: TRBJ2-1
D: TRBD2
V: TRBV2
CDR3: CASEASGGVYNEQFF
DNA: TGTGCCAGCGAAGCTAGCGGGGGGGTCTACAATGAGCAGTTCTTC

size: once
J: TRBJ1-1
D: TRBD1
V: TRBV11-2
CDR3: CASSPRDRGHTEAFF
DNA: TGTGCCAGCAGCCCGAGGGACAGGGGGCATACTGAAGCTTTCTTT

size: .
J: TRBJ2-2
D: TRBD2
V: TRBV7-6
CDR3: CASSSRTSGGAGELFF
DNA: TGTGCCAGCAGCTCCCGGACTAGCGGGGGGGCCGGGGAGCTGTTTTTT

size: .
J: TRBJ1-3
D: TRBD1
V: TRBV9
CDR3: CASSDRTGGGNTIYF
DNA: TGTGCCAGCAGCGACCGGACAGGGGGCGGAAACACCATATATTTT

size: .
J: TRBJ2-2
D: .
V: TRBV5-6
CDR3: CASSLGLVPGELFF
DNA: TGTGCCAGCAGCTTGGGACTAGTACCCGGGGAGCTGTTTTTT

size: .
J: TRBJ2-2
D: .
V: TRBV5-4
CDR3: CASSFGGKTTGELFF
DNA: TGTGCCAGCAGCTTTGGCGGGAAGACCACCGGGGAGCTGTTTTTT

size: .
J: TRBJ1-1
D: .
V: TRBV14
CDR3: CASSHRGGTEAFF
DNA: TGTGCCAGCAGCCATAGGGGAGGCACTGAAGCTTTCTTT

size: .
J: TRBJ2-3
D: TRBD2
V: TRBV10-1
CDR3: CASSDIVGRGSGGPDTQYF
DNA: TGCGCCAGCAGTGACATCGTAGGCCGTGGTAGCGGGGGGCCAGATACGCAGTATTTT

size: few
J: TRBJ1-5
D: TRBD1
V: TRBV6-6
CDR3: CASSPQRQGPQHF
DNA: TGTGCCAGCAGTCCGCAGAGACAGGGGCCCCAGCATTTT

size: .
J: TRBJ1-1
D: .
V: TRBV21-1
CDR3: CASLRGGMNTEAFF
DNA: TGTGCCAGCCTGAGGGGGGGTATGAACACTGAAGCTTTCTTT

size: .
J: TRBJ2-1
D: .
V: TRBV2
CDR3: CASRGSGNYNEQFF
DNA: TGTGCCAGCAGAGGAAGCGGAAACTACAATGAGCAGTTCTTC

size: .
J: TRBJ1-4
D: .
V: TRBV2
CDR3: CASRRVGTTNEKLFF
DNA: TGTGCCAGCAGGAGGGTCGGTACAACTAATGAAAAACTGTTTTTT

size: .
J: TRBJ2-2
D: .
V: TRBV15
CDR3: CATSREHGQGKTGELFF
DNA: TGTGCCACCAGCAGAGAACATGGGCAGGGGAAGACCGGGGAGCTGTTTTTT

size: .
J: TRBJ2-1
D: TRBD1
V: TRBV6-1
CDR3: CAVTRDRGEDNEQFF
DNA: TGTGCCGTAACCCGGGACAGGGGGGAAGACAATGAGCAGTTCTTC

size: .
J: TRBJ1-2
D: TRBD1
V: TRBV6-5
CDR3: CASSPTGGWDGYTF
DNA: TGTGCCAGCAGTCCTACAGGGGGCTGGGATGGCTACACCTTC

size: .
J: TRBJ1-1
D: .
V: TRBV5-4
CDR3: CASSSPLTEAFF
DNA: TGTGCCAGCAGCTCCCCTTTAACTGAAGCTTTCTTT

size: .
J: TRBJ2-5
D: .
V: TRBV9
CDR3: CASSVGTAPGAQYF
DNA: TGTGCCAGCAGCGTAGGGACAGCTCCAGGGGCCCAGTACTTC

size: once
J: TRBJ2-1
D: .
V: TRBV4-3
CDR3: CASSPSQGNEQFF
DNA: TGCGCCAGCAGCCCATCCCAGGGAAATGAGCAGTTCTTC

size: .
J: TRBJ1-6
D: TRBD1
V: TRBV2
CDR3: CASRGVDRGYSPLHF
DNA: TGTGCCAGCAGGGGGGTGGACAGGGGATACTCACCCCTCCACTTT

size: .
J: TRBJ2-3
D: .
V: TRBV5-4
CDR3: CASSLDGGQDTQYF
DNA: TGTGCCAGCAGCTTGGACGGGGGGCAAGATACGCAGTATTTT

size: .
J: TRBJ1-4
D: TRBD1
V: TRBV28
CDR3: CASSLTRTGEHGKLFF
DNA: TGTGCCAGCAGTTTAACCCGGACAGGGGAACACGGAAAACTGTTTTTT

size: .
J: TRBJ2-3
D: .
V: TRBV14
CDR3: CASSQGLILVTDTQYF
DNA: TGTGCCAGCAGCCAAGGCCTCATACTTGTCACAGATACGCAGTATTTT

size: .
J: TRBJ2-2
D: TRBD1
V: TRBV6-6
CDR3: CAVGQGATGELFF
DNA: TGTGCCGTGGGACAGGGGGCCACCGGGGAGCTGTTTTTT

size: .
J: TRBJ2-3
D: TRBD2
V: TRBV29-1
CDR3: CSVEDPTPTSGGFTDTQYF
DNA: TGCAGCGTTGAAGACCCCACCCCGACTAGCGGGGGGTTCACAGATACGCAGTATTTT

size: .
J: TRBJ2-7
D: TRBD2
V: TRBV18
CDR3: CASSPRESGGARRNEQYF
DNA: TGTGCCAGCTCACCACGGGAAAGCGGGGGGGCGCGGCGAAACGAGCAGTACTTC

size: .
J: TRBJ2-1
D: TRBD2
V: TRBV5-4
CDR3: CASSPGLAADNEQFF
DNA: TGTGCCAGCAGCCCGGGACTAGCGGCAGACAATGAGCAGTTCTTC